The entry below describes one T cell receptor beta chain. Its specific antigen is unknown. No per-base quality is available; no much larger clone lies one base away. The record originates from a study of cytomegalovirus exposure and HLA in healthy donors (dated by TCRdb to about 2017). Background on the whole study: An earlier analysis of some 500 of the donors reported 250 to 300 Gb of sequence data and 120 million or so unique TCR beta sequences from about 180 million T cells. Along with the approximately 620-subject first cohort, a separate validation cohort of over 90 different subjects was used. To decide whether each TCR beta V gene segment behaved as functional or pseudogenic, an earlier analysis of some 580 of the donors relied on high-throughput TCR beta sequencing. High-throughput TCR immunosequencing, statistical association of individual TCRs with disease status, and machine learning were combined to predict cytomegalovirus infection status. A later genetic analysis used genome-wide SNP genotypes for 398 of the 666 donors, treating that subset as a discovery cohort. The later analysis used no new phenotypic data to find candidate immune exposures, relying instead on TCR beta sequences and their occurrence across donors. In a later analysis, previously published TCR beta repertoires from fewer than 750 donors were re-analyzed and high-resolution HLA genotyping was added so that TCR occurrence patterns could be studied. Both class I and class II loci were covered by HLA typing, at four-digit resolution. The study profiled the T cell repertoires of 550 to 700 subjects by immunosequencing and related them to cytomegalovirus serostatus. About 5 DR-DQ haplotypes were handled as single units for association and clustering, since linkage in the cohort was strong. An early release covering more than 500 HLA-typed donors comprised about 300 gigabases of sequencing data and approximately 85 million unique TCR sequences. Typing coverage varied by locus: roughly 620-640 donors for A, B, C, DRB1 and DQB1; roughly 510 for DQA1; over 600 for DPA1; fewer than 480 for DPB1. The aim of the study was to test whether cataloging public T cell receptors could identify signatures of past pathogen exposure. All discovery cohort repertoires had been generated on a single sequencing platform. Donor age, sex, ethnicity and CMV serostatus were compiled together with the repertoire data. The genetic ancestry cluster associated with self-reported Caucasian donors included over 65% of the roughly 410 genotyped donors. On average, 235,054 unique TCR beta nucleotide sequences were sequenced per donor among more than 350 genotyped donors of the cohort, with 15% to 20% of those sequences being non-productive.

The cohort was made up of 500 to 800 healthy bone marrow donors. All cohort members were sampled while nominally healthy, although unrecorded immune exposures were likely present. The donor tested CMV seronegative and was one of the 352 seronegative cohort members. Each donor provided a peripheral blood sample, and peripheral blood mononuclear cells were used for TCR beta sequencing. Genomic DNA was extracted from the blood cell samples with the Qiagen DNeasy Blood Extraction Kit. Libraries were constructed by the immunoSEQ multiplex PCR assay. For the multiplex PCR, a mixture combining 60 forward primers for TCR Vbeta segments and 13 reverse primers for TCR Jbeta segments was used. The CDR3 region of rearranged TCR beta genes was amplified from genomic DNA by a multiplex PCR assay. The amplified TCR beta libraries were sequenced on the Illumina HiSeq System as 87-base-pair reads. Per the original workflow: A later analysis counted approximately 74 million unique TCR beta chains across the 640 or so repertoires, and some 11 million of these chains were shared by at least two donors. To remove PCR and sequencing errors, raw reads were error-corrected and collapsed into unique sequences using a nearest-neighbor algorithm that merged closely related sequences. To assign V, D and J gene segments, CDR3 sequences were aligned to IMGT reference sequences. For a sequence to be retained, at least a six-nucleotide match to both a V gene segment and a J gene segment was required. Rearrangements were classified as productive when the CDR3 lacked stop codons and remained in frame with V and J, and all other rearrangements were classified as non-productive. Following IMGT convention, CDR3 was defined as the stretch from the second conserved V-encoded cysteine to the conserved J-encoded phenylalanine. The earlier analysis of roughly 590 of the donors excluded sequences that lacked an unambiguous match to a single V gene segment. An earlier analysis of approximately 590 of the donors called V segments functional above 56.7% productive rearrangements and segregating when the between-donor standard deviation exceeded 5%. A statistical classification framework was developed to diagnose cytomegalovirus status using the catalog of TCR beta chain sequences. In a later analysis, TCR nucleotide sequences were compared against IMGT/GENE-DB human TR gene sequences so that V and J genes could be assigned. A later analysis assigned CDR3 sequences and most-parsimonious VDJ recombination scenarios with the TCRdist pipeline. In a later analysis, every TCR beta chain was defined by the combination of its CDR3 amino acid sequence and its V-gene family, and reads without a unique V-gene family were dropped. A later analysis removed 550 to 650 highly shared, low-generation-probability nucleotide sequences to deal with suspected cross-contamination and a sequencing artifact. A later analysis calculated a clonal expansion index for each public chain from normalized within-repertoire ranks of inferred template counts. In a later analysis, generation probabilities were computed with a VDJ recombination model fitted to out-of-frame rearrangements, and the resulting probabilities were checked against IGoR. In a later analysis, hypergeometric tests were used to score TCR-TCR, TCR-HLA and TCR-CMV co-occurrence, with a repertoire-size bias correction applied to TCR pairs. A later analysis estimated false discovery rates by permuting HLA or CMV assignments 20 times. In a later analysis, co-occurring TCRs were grouped using DBSCAN, and TCRdist sequence similarity was added for clustering within HLA-allele-positive subsets. Co-occurrence clustering excluded repertoires with fewer than 30,000 or more than 120,000 public chains, plus five with anomalous nucleotide sharing. What TCRdb holds here is the immuneACCESS table cut down to in-frame rearrangements. Part of the clones is not present; checked against another copy, under half of the missing clones reflect an unresolved V gene, and the others are unexplained. The V and J calls and clone size were taken over from that table, and D and trimming were inferred from the DNA. This sample holds around 140,000 clones; over 75% were observed only once. Around 2.5% of the sample belongs to the ten largest clones.

V has 6 bases trimmed and J has 1 base trimmed; junction bases matching no gene number 5. Taken from the germline V gene, the CDR1 and CDR2 loops are SQVTM and ANQGSEA. The CDR3 holds 15 amino acids from the cysteine to the phenylalanine. The CDR3 DNA has 45 bases and is translated from base 1. On the study overall, not on this receptor specifically: The sequencing pipeline was judged likely to have produced a cluster of highly shared sequence variants as a technical artifact. In a later analysis, over 15,000 TCR beta sequences were associated with specific HLA alleles at a false discovery rate of 0.05. Roughly 15 rarely observed V segments, including chromosome 9 orphons, were excluded from the earlier analysis of 550 to 700 of the donors because counts were too low. According to a later genetic analysis, donors in an Asian-associated ancestry cluster had fewer N-insertions in productive TCRs than the approximately 630-donor mean. According to a later analysis, most CMV-associated TCR beta chains appeared to be HLA-restricted, and the HLA associations seemed to be driven largely by CMV exposure. In a later analysis, TCR association rates were found to vary across HLA loci, with the most associated TCRs seen for DRB1 alleles and the fewest for HLA-C alleles. Roughly uniform sequencing depth across donors was assumed in presence/absence analyses, although this assumption may not hold. Cytomegalovirus status was reported to be diagnosed by the classifier with high specificity and sensitivity in both the original and validation cohorts. A later analysis reported that several top co-occurrence clusters appeared linked to parvovirus B19, influenza, CMV and Epstein-Barr virus. Broadly in line with IMGT annotations, most TCR beta V segments showed up in productive rearrangements about 87% or about 30% of the time in an earlier analysis of a few hundred of the donors. Most TCR sequences were seen in very few donors, while some public TCRs were found in many individuals. The authors suggested that the approach could potentially be extended to other disease states and immunological phenotypes. Only TCR beta chains were sequenced in this cohort, and the absence of alpha or paired-chain data limited detectable features. A later genetic analysis associated a missense DCLRE1C variant with V-gene and J-gene trimming of TCR beta chains, and an independent cohort replicated the association. Because the 87-base-pair reads could not distinguish some IMGT-functional V segments, including TRBV6-2 and TRBV6-3, those segments were excluded. A further reported finding was that TCR beta sequences accurately predicted the HLA-A and HLA-B alleles for most subjects in the first cohort. Correlated functional status among segregating V segments might reflect linkage disequilibrium, but an unknown experimental factor could not be ruled out. A total of 150 to 200 TCR beta chains were listed by the study as associated with cytomegalovirus. Assigning TCR associations to individual alleles was difficult when HLA alleles, especially DR and DQ, strongly co-occurred. The only immune exposure information available for the cohort was CMV serostatus. In a later analysis, HLA-associated TCR beta chains were found to be more clonally expanded and to have lower generation probabilities than equally common non-associated chains. HLA typing was unavailable for some donors at each locus, so association tests used only the typed subset. Three of the identified cytomegalovirus-associated TCR beta chains were confirmed in vitro to be specific for cytomegalovirus antigens.

The clonotype comes from a male donor in good health and CMV-seronegative. The chain links TRBV29-1 with TRBJ2-1, with 11 bases in between that match TRBD2. Sample: PBMCs. The CDR3 protein: CSVPGTSGSYNEQFF. The DNA reads as follows: TGCAGCGTCCCCGGGACTAGCGGATCCTACAATGAGCAGTTCTTC.